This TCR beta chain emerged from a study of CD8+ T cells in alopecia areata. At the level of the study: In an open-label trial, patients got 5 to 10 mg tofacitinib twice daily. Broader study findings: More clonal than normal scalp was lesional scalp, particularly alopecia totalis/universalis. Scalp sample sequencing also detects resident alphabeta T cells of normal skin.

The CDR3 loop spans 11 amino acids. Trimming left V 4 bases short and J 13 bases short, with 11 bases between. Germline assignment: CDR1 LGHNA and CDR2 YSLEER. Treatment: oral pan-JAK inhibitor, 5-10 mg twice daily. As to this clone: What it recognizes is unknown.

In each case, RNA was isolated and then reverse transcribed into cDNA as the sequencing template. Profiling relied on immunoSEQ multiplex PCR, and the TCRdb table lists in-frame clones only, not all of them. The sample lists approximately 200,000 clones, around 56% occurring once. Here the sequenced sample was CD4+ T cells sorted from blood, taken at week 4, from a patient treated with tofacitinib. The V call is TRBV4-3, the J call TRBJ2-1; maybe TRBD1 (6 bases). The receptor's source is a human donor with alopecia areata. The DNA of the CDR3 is TGCGCCAGCAGCCGAGGACAGATTCAGTTCTTC. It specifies CASSRGQIQFF.